What follows are 27 T cell receptor beta chains derived from one specimen sequenced in a study of response to subunit inactivated influenza vaccine. TCRdb re-called the RT-PCR reads through MiXCR, storing one row per CDR3 protein. The data hold about 610,000 distinct CDR3 sequences, with about 14% observed a single time. Sample: PBMCs from blood, taken approximately 12 days after vaccination. These receptors all stem from a man aged 45-65 years who received an inactivated influenza vaccine.

This clonotype was counted between two and nine times. The chain uses TRBV11-2 and TRBJ2-1; D unresolved. Trimming left V 5 bases short and J 0 bases short, with 20 bases between. In germline, CDR1 is SGHAT, CDR2 FQNNGV. The CDR3 sequence is 18 residues long. The CDR3 sequence is CASSPDLLTPSSYNEQFF. The DNA of the CDR3 is TGTGCCAGCAGCCCCGACTTATTGACCCCTTCCTCCTACAATGAGCAGTTCTTC.

The J gene is TRBJ2-3, the V gene TRBV10-3, with TRBD2 matching over 14 bases. Losses at the gene ends were 5 bases for V and 4 bases for J; bases not matched to a gene: 5. Germline-derived CDR1 and CDR2 are ENHRY and SYGVKD. The length of the CDR3 is 16 residues. The CDR3 loop is CAISQTSGGAADTQYF. As DNA, the CDR3 is TGTGCCATCAGTCAGACTAGCGGGGGGGCGGCAGATACGCAGTATTTT.

This chain links TRBV7-9 with TRBJ2-5; possible D gene TRBD1, 7 bases. The CDR3 length is 16 residues. The V end lost 2 bases, the J end lost 6 bases, and 19 bases lay between the germline ends. Germline loops: CDR1 SEHNR, CDR2 FQNEAQ (reference sequence). The CDR3 coding sequence is TGTGCCAGCAGCTTAAGTCCCTGGGGGGACAGAAAGACCCAGTACTTC. It specifies CASSLSPWGDRKTQYF.

J is TRBJ2-4 and V is TRBV4-2; 8 nucleotides agree with TRBD1. The junction had 5 bases not matched to a gene; V was cut back by 4 bases and J by 3 bases. This CDR3 spans 15 amino acids. The germline CDR1 and CDR2 sequences are LGHNA and YNFKEQ. CDR3 bases: TGTGCCAGCAGCCTCCAGACAGGGGTCAAAAACATTCAGTACTTC. This codes for CASSLQTGVKNIQYF.

The V and J genes are TRBV4-1 and TRBJ2-5; unclear D gene. This CDR3 region has 14 residues. With 4 bases removed from V and 2 bases from J, the gap between germline ends came to 11 bases. CDR1 is MGHRA and CDR2 is YSYEKL in the germline V gene. The CDR3, as DNA: TGCGCCAGCAGCCGAACGAACAAACAAGAGACCCAGTACTTC. Encoded protein: CASSRTNKQETQYF.

This clonotype occurred many times. This rearrangement joins TRBV10-1 to TRBJ1-1; D is unclear. V lost 2 bases to trimming and J lost 11 bases, with 12 bases between them. The CDR3 contains 12 residues. From germline, CDR1 is WNHNN and CDR2 SYGVQD (reference sequence). The CDR3 is CASSEPRGLAFF. The CDR3 region has the DNA TGCGCCAGCAGTGAGCCCAGAGGGTTGGCTTTCTTT.

This clonotype was counted between two and nine times. J is TRBJ2-5 and V is TRBV11-2, with D perhaps TRBD2 (5 bases). With 1 base removed from V and 9 bases from J, the gap between germline ends came to 12 bases. Per germline, CDR1 SGHAT and CDR2 FQNNGV. The CDR3 sequence is 13 residues long. Here the CDR3 reads CASSLGQDGAQYF. The CDR3 DNA sequence: TGTGCCAGCAGCTTAGGCCAGGACGGGGCCCAGTACTTC.

This clonotype occurred a few times. The rearrangement links TRBV20-1 to TRBJ2-7, with 7 bases identical to TRBD2. This CDR3 spans 15 amino acids. Germline CDR1 reads DFQATT; CDR2 reads SNEGSKA (reference sequence). Losses at the gene ends were 0 bases for V and 3 bases for J; bases not matched to a gene: 8. This CDR3 is CSARDPYGRNYEQYF. CDR3 nucleotides: TGCAGTGCTAGAGATCCATACGGGAGGAACTACGAGCAGTACTTC.

This clonotype was recorded a few times. The chain combines TRBV20-1 with TRBJ1-6; 12 bases align to TRBD1. This CDR3 region has 17 residues. The junction had 10 bases not matched to a gene; V was cut back by 1 base and J by 9 bases. Germline V lookup: CDR1 DFQATT, CDR2 SNEGSKA (reference sequence). The CDR3 nucleotides are TGCAGTGCTAGAGTGGGGACAGGGGGCGCGGGGACTTCACCCCTCCACTTT. It specifies CSARVGTGGAGTSPLHF.

The chain recombines TRBV5-1 with TRBJ2-6; TRBD2 aligns across 14 bases. The CDR3 is 18 residues long. Germline V gene data show CDR1 as SGHRS and CDR2 as YFSETQ. The J segment lost 3 bases and the V segment lost 5 bases, leaving 7 bases of the junction unmatched. CDR3 sequence (DNA): TGCGCCAGCAGATGGGGACTAGCGGGAGAGGATGGGGCCAACGTCCTGACTTTC. Its protein is CASRWGLAGEDGANVLTF.

This clonotype has more than one count but fewer than ten. The rearrangement links TRBV14 to TRBJ1-1; 11 nucleotides line up with TRBD1. V was clipped by 4 bases and J by 6 bases; unmatched bases: 4. Germline V gene sequence: CDR1 SGHDN, CDR2 FVKESK. This CDR3 comprises 14 residues. CDR3 DNA: TGTGCCAGCAGCCGGGACAGGGGGTCCCCTGAAGCTTTCTTT. It yields the protein CASSRDRGSPEAFF.

J is TRBJ1-6 and V is TRBV4-1, with unresolved D. V was cut by 0 bases and J by 15 bases, with 15 bases left in between. This CDR3 region has 14 residues. Germline V lookup: CDR1 MGHRA, CDR2 YSYEKL. CDR3 in DNA: TGCGCCAGCAGCCAAGACAAACTTGGCTTATACCTCCACTTT. It specifies CASSQDKLGLYLHF.

This chain uses TRBV5-8 with TRBJ2-5; 8 bases map to TRBD1. Losses at the gene ends were 2 bases for V and 4 bases for J; bases not matched to a gene: 7. Germline lookup yields CDR1 SGHTS and CDR2 YDEGEE. CDR3 length: 15 amino acids. The CDR3 sequence is CASSFPGGTGETQYF. The CDR3, as DNA: TGTGCCAGCAGCTTTCCGGGCGGGACAGGAGAGACCCAGTACTTC.

The chain combines TRBV20-1 with TRBJ1-1, with TRBD1 identical over 7 bases. V gave up 1 base and J gave up 1 base; unmatched junction bases: 6. This CDR3 has 15 residues. Germline V lookup: CDR1 DFQATT, CDR2 SNEGSKA (reference sequence). This CDR3 is CSARVPTGRNTEAFF. The CDR3 region has the DNA TGCAGTGCTAGAGTTCCGACAGGGAGGAACACTGAAGCTTTCTTT.

In this sample, this clonotype turned up a few times. The chain uses TRBV2 and TRBJ2-7, with D perhaps being TRBD1 or TRBD2 (5 bases each). The CDR3 extends over 17 amino acids. Germline values: CDR1 SNHLY, CDR2 FYNNEI. V gave up 7 bases and J gave up 2 bases, with 24 bases separating them. CDR3 in amino acids: CASIGTQGFQPTYEQYF. The CDR3, as DNA: TGTGCCAGCATTGGGACGCAGGGTTTCCAGCCCACCTACGAGCAGTACTTC. The full variable domain, its missing parts supplied by reference TRBV2 and TRBJ2-7, is EPEVTQTPSHQVTQMGQEVILRCVPISNHLYFYWYRQILGQKVEFLVSFYNNEISEKSEIFDDQFSVERPDGSNFTLKIRSTKLEDSAMYFCASIGTQGFQPTYEQYFGPGTRLTVT.

A few counts support this clonotype. The genes are TRBV7-8 and TRBJ2-5; 12 bases map to TRBD2. The junction had 4 bases not matched to a gene; V was cut back by 5 bases and J by 6 bases. CDR3 length equals 14 residues. The germline V gene has CDR1 SGHVS and CDR2 FQNEAQ. The CDR3 loop reads CASSLGLAGQTQYF. The CDR3 DNA reads as TGTGCCAGCAGCCTCGGACTAGCGGGACAGACCCAGTACTTC.

There are a few counts of this clonotype. The V call is TRBV15, the J call TRBJ2-3; a weak D match, TRBD2 (6 bases). Trimming removed 0 bases from V and 3 bases from J, with 16 bases in between. This CDR3 is built from 17 residues. The germline V gene has CDR1 LNHNV and CDR2 YYDKDF (reference sequence). The CDR3 is CATSRDFKTGGTDTQYF. The CDR3 DNA reads as TGTGCCACCAGCAGAGATTTTAAGACCGGAGGGACAGATACGCAGTATTTT.

The chain combines TRBV20-1 with TRBJ2-3; TRBD2 matches 9 bases. The germline gives CDR1 DFQATT, CDR2 SNEGSKA (reference sequence). V shed 2 bases and J 2 bases; nucleotides not matched to a gene: 5. The CDR3 consists of 15 residues. The CDR3 DNA is TGCAGTGCTAGAAGGGCGGGGGGGCCCACAGATACGCAGTATTTT. This codes for CSARRAGGPTDTQYF.

V gene TRBV20-1 combines with J gene TRBJ1-5, with D possibly matching TRBD1 (5 bases). V shed 1 base and J shed 6 bases, with 10 bases lying between them. The V gene's germline CDR1 is DFQATT and CDR2 SNEGSKA (reference sequence). The CDR3 extends over 13 amino acids. The CDR3 region has the DNA TGCAGTGCTAGAGTCCCAGGGCGTCAGCCCCAGCATTTT. It is translated as CSARVPGRQPQHF.

As to this clonotype: This may stem from a read error, because a much larger clone lies one nucleotide away. This chain joins TRBV7-9 and TRBJ1-4; 8 positions match TRBD1. Per germline, CDR1 SEHNR and CDR2 FQNEAQ (reference sequence). The CDR3 length is 13 residues. CDR3 in amino acids: CASRGQGDEELFF. The CDR3 nucleotides are TGTGCCAGCAGAGGACAGGGTGATGAAGAACTGTTTTTT.

This clonotype was counted between two and nine times. A read error may account for a junction end that differs from germline. The J gene is TRBJ2-5, the V gene TRBV20-1, with D perhaps assigned TRBD1 or TRBD2 (5 bases each). The CDR3 is made up of 13 amino acids. The V gene's germline CDR1 is DFQATT and CDR2 SNEGSKA (reference sequence). CDR3 sequence (DNA): TGCAGCGCTAGGGGACCGAGACAAGAGACCCAGTACTTC. It codes for CSARGPRQETQYF.

J is TRBJ2-7 and V is TRBV28; 10 nucleotides line up with TRBD1. Germline V gene lookup returns CDR1 MDHEN and CDR2 SYDVKM. The J segment lost 3 bases and the V segment lost 2 bases, leaving 4 bases of the junction unmatched. The CDR3 is 15 residues long. The CDR3 loop reads CASSLGGDRGYEQYF. The CDR3 DNA sequence: TGTGCCAGCAGTTTAGGAGGGGACAGGGGCTACGAGCAGTACTTC.

This CDR3 is CASSGRTGGPEAFF. The CDR3 DNA reads as TGTGCCAGCAGCGGTAGGACAGGGGGCCCTGAAGCTTTCTTT. The V call is TRBV9, the J call TRBJ1-1; 11 nucleotides agree with TRBD1. Trimming removed 3 bases from V and 6 bases from J; junction bases left unmatched: 4. This CDR3 has 14 residues. CDR1 and CDR2 from the germline V gene are SGDLS and YYNGEE.

This clonotype was seen a few times. This chain joins TRBV7-2 and TRBJ2-2; tentatively, D is TRBD2 (6 bases). Trimming stripped 2 bases from V and 6 bases from J, with 10 bases between. This CDR3 region has 14 residues. The V gene's germline CDR1 is SGHTA and CDR2 FQGNSA. CDR3 loop: CASSLNWEAGELFF. In nucleotides, the CDR3 is TGTGCCAGCAGCTTAAATTGGGAGGCCGGGGAGCTGTTTTTT.

In this sample, this clonotype turned up a few times. The V call is TRBV29-1, the J call TRBJ1-1; D uncertain. The length of the CDR3 is 13 residues. Germline V gene data show CDR1 as SQVTM and CDR2 as ANQGSEA. The CDR3 coding sequence is TGCAGTCGCCCAATCGAATCCACCTATGAAGCTTTCTTT. Translating gives CSRPIESTYEAFF.

In this sample, this clonotype turned up once. Relative to the germline gene, one junction end is altered; a read error may explain this. CDR3 amino acids: CASSLSSGQETRYF. The CDR3 nucleotides are TGCGCCAGCAGCTTGTCTAGCGGACAAGAGACCCGGTACTTC. The V gene is TRBV5-1, the J gene TRBJ2-5; 7 bases are shared with TRBD2. Germline CDR1 is SGHRS and CDR2 is YFSETQ. This CDR3 comprises 14 residues.

The chain links TRBV29-1 to TRBJ2-7; 9 bases match TRBD2. CDR1 and CDR2 (germline): SQVTM, ANQGSEA. There are 13 residues in the CDR3. The J segment lost 5 bases and the V segment lost 3 bases, leaving 5 bases of the junction unmatched. CDR3 DNA: TGCAGCGTTGAGCTAGCGGGGTCGAACGAGCAGTACTTC. As protein: CSVELAGSNEQYF.